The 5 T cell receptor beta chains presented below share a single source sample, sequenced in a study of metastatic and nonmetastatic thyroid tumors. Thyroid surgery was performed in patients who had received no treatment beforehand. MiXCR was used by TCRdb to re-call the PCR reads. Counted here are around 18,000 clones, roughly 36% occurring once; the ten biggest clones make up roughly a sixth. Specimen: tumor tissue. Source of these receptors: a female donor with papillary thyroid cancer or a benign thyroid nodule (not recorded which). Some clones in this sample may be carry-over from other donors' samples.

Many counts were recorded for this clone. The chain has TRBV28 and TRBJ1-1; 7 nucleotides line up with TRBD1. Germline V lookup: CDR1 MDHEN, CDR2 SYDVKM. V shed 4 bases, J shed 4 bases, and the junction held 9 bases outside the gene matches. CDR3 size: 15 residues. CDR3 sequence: CASSSQTGYGTEAFF. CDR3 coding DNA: TGTGCCAGCAGTTCCCAGACAGGGTATGGCACTGAAGCTTTCTTT.

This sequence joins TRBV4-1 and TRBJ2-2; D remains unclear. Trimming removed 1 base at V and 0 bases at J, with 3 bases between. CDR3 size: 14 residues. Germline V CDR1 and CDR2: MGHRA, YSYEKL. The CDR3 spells CASSQGSNTGELFF. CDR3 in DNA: TGCGCCAGCAGCCAAGGATCGAACACCGGGGAGCTGTTTTTT.

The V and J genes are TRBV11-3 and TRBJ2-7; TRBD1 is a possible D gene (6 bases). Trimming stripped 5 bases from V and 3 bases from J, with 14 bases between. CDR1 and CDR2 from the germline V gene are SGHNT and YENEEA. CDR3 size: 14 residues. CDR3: CASSPRDTLYEQYF. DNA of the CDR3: TGTGCCAGCAGCCCCCGGGACACCCTCTACGAGCAGTACTTC.

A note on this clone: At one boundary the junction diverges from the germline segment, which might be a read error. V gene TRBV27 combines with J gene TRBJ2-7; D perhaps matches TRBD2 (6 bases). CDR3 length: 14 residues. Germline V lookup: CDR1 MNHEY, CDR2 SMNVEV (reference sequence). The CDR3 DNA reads TGTGACAGCAGCCCCCGGGGGTGGGGGTACGAGCAGTACTTC. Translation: CDSSPRGWGYEQYF.

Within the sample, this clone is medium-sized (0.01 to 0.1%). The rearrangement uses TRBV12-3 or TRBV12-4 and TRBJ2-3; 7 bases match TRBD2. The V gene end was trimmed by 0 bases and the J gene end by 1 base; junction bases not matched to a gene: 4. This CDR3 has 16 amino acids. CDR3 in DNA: TGTGCCAGCAGTTTAGCGTTGCTAGCGGGCACAGATACGCAGTATTTT. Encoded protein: CASSLALLAGTDTQYF.